The present T cell receptor (beta chain) was sequenced within a study of CD8 T cells in Susac syndrome. CDR1 and CDR2 (germline): MNHEY, SMNVEV (reference sequence). Trimming stripped 5 bases from V and 0 bases from J, with 7 bases between. The CDR3 totals 13 residues. Reverse transcription of about 0.5 to 1 ug RNA used random hexamers. TCRdb re-called the immunoSEQ multiplex PCR reads through MiXCR, storing one row per CDR3 protein. Here the sample spans approximately 140,000 distinct CDR3 sequences, approximately 95% being singletons. TEMRA cells were enriched by FACS, and CD4+ and CD8+ T cells were negatively isolated.

V gene TRBV27 combines with J gene TRBJ1-1; D call uncertain. This TCR was recovered from a human donor in good health. Sequencing input: CD8+ T cells from PBMCs. The CDR3 protein is CASSLSMNTEAFF. CDR3 in DNA: TGTGCCAGCAGTCTGAGTATGAACACTGAAGCTTTCTTT.